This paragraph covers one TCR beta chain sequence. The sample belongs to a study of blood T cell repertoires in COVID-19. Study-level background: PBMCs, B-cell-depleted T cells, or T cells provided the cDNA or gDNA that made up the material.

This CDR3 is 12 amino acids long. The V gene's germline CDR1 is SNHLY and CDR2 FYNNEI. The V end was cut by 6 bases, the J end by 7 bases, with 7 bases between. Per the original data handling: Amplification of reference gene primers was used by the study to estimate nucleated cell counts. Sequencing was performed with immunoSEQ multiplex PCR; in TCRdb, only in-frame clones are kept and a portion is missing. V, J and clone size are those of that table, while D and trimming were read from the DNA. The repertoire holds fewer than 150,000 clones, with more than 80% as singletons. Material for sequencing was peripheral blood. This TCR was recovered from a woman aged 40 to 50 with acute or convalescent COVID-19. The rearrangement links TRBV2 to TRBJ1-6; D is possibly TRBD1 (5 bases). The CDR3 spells CASSRQNSPLHF. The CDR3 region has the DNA TGTGCCAGCAGCCGACAGAATTCACCCCTCCACTTT. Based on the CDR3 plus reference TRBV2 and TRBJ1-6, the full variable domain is EPEVTQTPSHQVTQMGQEVILRCVPISNHLYFYWYRQILGQKVEFLVSFYNNEISEKSEIFDDQFSVERPDGSNFTLKIRSTKLEDSAMYFCASSRQNSPLHFGNGTRLTVT.